Listed here is a single T cell receptor (beta chain). The data were obtained in a study of blood T cell repertoires in COVID-19. Study in general: Some COVID-19 samples were acute and others convalescent; all came from the United States, Italy and Spain.

Individuals drawn from 24 US areas were about 18 to 89 years old. Allocation to cohorts depended on clinical history reported by the participants. Cohort 3 donors were reported recovered after two negative PCRs, clearance, or symptom resolution. Losses at the gene ends were 10 bases for V and 5 bases for J; bases not matched to a gene: 13. Germline V gene data show CDR1 as MNHEY and CDR2 as SVGAGI. The CDR3 is 14 amino acids. Data came from immunoSEQ multiplex PCR; TCRdb stores just in-frame clones and leaves some out. The sample shows hundreds of thousands of clones, more than 75% of them seen only once.

The sequencing sample was made of PBMCs or T cells enriched from blood (not recorded which). The sequence was collected from a woman aged 50 to 60 who had recovered from COVID-19. The chain combines TRBV6-5 with TRBJ1-2, with 7 bases identical to TRBD1. The CDR3 bases are TGTGCCATCGAAAAGGGGACAGATGAATATGGCTACACCTTC. Translated, it gives CAIEKGTDEYGYTF.